Sequencing of this T cell receptor (beta chain) was carried out in a study of Tregs in tolerant kidney transplant recipients (dated by TCRdb to about 2019). For the wider study: The transplants used related donors along with nonmyeloablative bone marrow transplantation, and in the human trials mixed chimerism was transient. The study used TCRbeta sequencing to identify donor-specific regulatory T cells before combined kidney and bone marrow transplantation, then tracked those cells after transplant.

For this chain, trimming is 4 bases at the V end and 5 bases at the J end, and the number of junction bases without a gene match is 4. CDR3 length: 13 amino acids, cysteine to phenylalanine. The CDR3 was read in part: 30 bases, with the frame set at base 1. The germline V gene yields SGHTS for CDR1 and YDEGEE for CDR2. About this clone itself: Its antigen is currently not known. Read data end 3 residues before the CDR3 end; the end is taken from the germline J gene.

For TCRbeta CDR3 sequencing, genomic DNA was extracted from sorted cells using the QIAGEN DNeasy Blood and Tissue Kit. High-throughput TCRbeta CDR3 sequencing was carried out commercially through immunoSEQ, with PCR amplification with bias correction and internal controls included. For the original study's pipeline: A unique productive TCRbeta sequence was defined by the CDR3 nucleotide sequence when primers matched, and otherwise by the CDR3 amino acid sequence together with the Vbeta and Jbeta genes. As a correction for sorting error, sequences shared between sorted populations at a frequency ratio of 2:1 or less were discarded, and the remaining shared sequences were assigned to the higher population. A sequence counted as donor-reactive if, in CFSE-low cells, the sequence had a frequency of at least 0.01% and was expanded at least 5-fold compared with unstimulated cells. Jensen-Shannon divergence, calculated on the top 100 TCRbeta sequences ranked by frequency, was used to quantify repertoire divergence. For samples with multiple sequencing runs, sorting error was corrected in each run separately before the runs were combined. Drawn from immuneACCESS, this table holds only the in-frame rearrangements with V and J called that TCRdb kept. Clones are partly lost; checked studies trace under half to an unresolved V gene and leave the rest unexplained. The DNA gave D and trimming, while V, J and clone size come from that table. The data table for this sample lists about 48,000 clones. Of the sample, 0.7% to 0.95% falls within the top ten clones.

Findings and caveats that apply to the study as a whole: For some patients the PCR primers changed over time, which made it impossible to compare the samples from those patients at the nucleotide level. Biological reproducibility was not directly addressed, though technical replication error appeared minimal. In tolerant patients, the expansion of donor-specific Tregs was greater than global Treg expansion, suggesting that the expansion was antigen-driven rather than nonspecific. Because the study included only a small number of patients, the results must be confirmed in larger populations and under other immunosuppression protocols. Expanding Tregs with activated donor B cells appeared to identify the most biologically relevant and donor-specific TCRbeta repertoire.

The time point label on this specimen signifies: blood sample drawn before combined kidney and bone marrow transplant. Thawed PBMCs were FACS-sorted into unstimulated Tregs (CD4+CD25+CD127-), CD4+ non-Tregs (CD4+CD25-), CD4 cells and CD8 cells. The patients were 4 recipients of combined kidney and bone marrow transplants from the ITN036ST trial, and samples were available only for these trial subjects. Healthy control blood was processed to PBMCs with a Ficoll density gradient and then cryopreserved, whereas patient PBMCs were collected both before and after transplant. The material sequenced was CD4+ T cells from blood, taken before the transplant. The V and J segments used are TRBV5-8 and TRBJ2-5, with 8 bases aligning to TRBD1. The TCR was taken from a human donor who received a combined kidney and bone marrow transplant. CDR3 protein: CASSRDRGETQYF. The CDR3 bases that were read are TGTGCCAGCAGCCGCGACAGGGGCGAGACC. The CDR3 plus the reference TRBV5-8 and TRBJ2-5 genes for the other parts give the full variable domain: EAGVTQSPTHLIKTRGQQATLRCSPISGHTSVYWYQQALGLGLQFLLWYDEGEERNRGNFPPRFSGRQFPNYSSELNVNALELEDSALYLCASSRDRGETQYFGPGTRLLVL.